One and the same sample provided the 18 T cell receptor beta chains below, sequenced in a study of identical twins. In TCRdb, the 5' RACE reads were re-called with MiXCR into one record per CDR3 protein. This sample has some 1,600,000 distinct CDR3 sequences, with around 33% found just once. The sequencing sample was made of cord blood. All receptors come from a newborn girl in good health.

The rearrangement links TRBV18 to TRBJ1-6, with unresolved D. The CDR3 sequence is 13 residues long. The germline CDR1 and CDR2 sequences are KGHSH and LQKENI. Trimming left V 1 base short and J 8 bases short, with 6 bases between. The CDR3 bases are TGTGCCAGCTCACCACGTGAGGATTCACCCCTCCACTTT. It is translated as CASSPREDSPLHF.

This chain links TRBV5-1 with TRBJ2-7, with unresolved D. The CDR3 contains 13 residues. Germline V gives CDR1 SGHRS, CDR2 YFSETQ. The ends were cut back, 8 bases at V and 5 bases at J, with 17 bases in the middle. The CDR3 sequence is CASSALKNHEQYF. CDR3 nucleotides: TGCGCCAGTTCAGCCTTAAAGAACCACGAGCAGTACTTC.

This clonotype was counted only a few times. V usage is TRBV4-2 and J usage is TRBJ2-1; possible D gene TRBD1, 6 bases. The length of the CDR3 is 13 residues. V lost 4 bases, J lost 6 bases, and 10 bases lay in between. CDR1 LGHNA and CDR2 YNFKEQ come from the germline V gene. The DNA for the CDR3 is TGTGCCAGCAGCCCGGGACACTCCAATGAGCAGTTCTTC. This codes for CASSPGHSNEQFF.

V usage is TRBV5-4 and J usage is TRBJ2-3; the match to TRBD2 covers 8 bases. Germline V gene data show CDR1 as SGHNT and CDR2 as YYREEE (reference sequence). The CDR3 totals 15 residues. The V and J ends lost 4 bases and 6 bases, in that order; junction bases with no gene match: 10. The chain's CDR3 is CASSPTGGPGDTQYF. CDR3 nucleotides: TGTGCCAGCAGCCCCACGGGGGGGCCAGGGGATACGCAGTATTTT.

This clonotype was observed many times. The rearrangement uses TRBV18 and TRBJ2-1, with 13 bases aligning to TRBD2. Losses at the gene ends were 8 bases for V and 0 bases for J; bases not matched to a gene: 7. This CDR3 comprises 17 residues. Germline V lookup: CDR1 KGHSH, CDR2 LQKENI. The CDR3 reads CASSPRTSGSSYNEQFF. CDR3 coding DNA: TGTGCCAGCAGCCCTAGGACTAGCGGGAGCTCCTACAATGAGCAGTTCTTC.

The chain uses TRBV7-8 and TRBJ2-7; TRBD2 might be the D (5 bases). The CDR3 is made up of 17 amino acids. V was shortened by 1 base and J by 2 bases, with 18 bases between the two germline ends. Germline loops: CDR1 SGHVS, CDR2 FQNEAQ. The DNA of the CDR3 is TGTGCCAGCAGCTTAGTAGTTCTGGAGGTAGGCCCCTACGAGCAGTACTTC. Translating it yields CASSLVVLEVGPYEQYF.

About this clonotype: Germline and junction disagree at one end, which may indicate a read error. The genes are TRBV20-1 and TRBJ2-3, with 13 positions matching TRBD2. Germline V gives CDR1 DFQATT, CDR2 SNEGSKA (reference sequence). The CDR3 is made up of 19 amino acids. The CDR3 coding sequence is TGCAGTGCTAACCGACGACTAGCGGGAGGCCTCTCTAGCACAGATACGCGGTATTTT. This translates into CSANRRLAGGLSSTDTRYF.

This clonotype was seen just once. J is TRBJ2-1 and V is TRBV5-5; weak D call: TRBD1 (6 bases). The DNA end lines up better with TRBJ2-7; the J call may be wrong. Germline V gene sequence: CDR1 SGHKS, CDR2 YYEKEE (reference sequence). CDR3 length equals 21 residues. The CDR3 here is CASSRTNQTGGAVVTYNEQYF. The CDR3, as DNA: TGTGCCAGCAGCCGTACAAATCAGACAGGTGGGGCGGTCGTCACCTACAATGAGCAGTACTTC.

Turning to this clonotype: No DNA is shown, since the ends of the CDR3 on it are uncertain; the CDR3 is the one TCRdb lists. This rearrangement joins TRBV28 to TRBJ2-3; the table assigns TRBD1, which was not confirmed against the DNA. Germline lookup yields CDR1 MDHEN and CDR2 SYDVKM. The CDR3 region is 16 residues in length, termini included. This CDR3 reads CASILGNRGVTDTQYF.

V is TRBV27 and J is TRBJ2-7; D possibly corresponds to TRBD2 (6 bases). This CDR3 comprises 14 residues. Germline V gene data show CDR1 as MNHEY and CDR2 as SMNVEV (reference sequence). V lost 4 bases and J lost 0, with 10 bases in between. The CDR3 loop is CASSSQTSSYEQYF. The CDR3 region has the DNA TGTGCCAGCAGTTCCCAGACTAGCTCCTACGAGCAGTACTTC.

The V call is TRBV27, the J call TRBJ2-7; D gene uncertain. The V and J ends lost 6 bases and 2 bases respectively, with 14 bases between them. The CDR3 length is 14 residues. Germline CDR1 MNHEY, CDR2 SMNVEV (reference sequence). This CDR3 reads CASSPTAATYEQYF. CDR3 DNA sequence: TGTGCCAGCAGCCCCACAGCAGCTACCTACGAGCAGTACTTC.

V and J are TRBV18 and TRBJ2-1, with D unclear. The CDR3 has 15 residues. V was pared by 6 bases and J by 5 bases, with 17 bases between. From germline, CDR1 is KGHSH and CDR2 LQKENI. CDR3: CASSPGVTDDNEQFF. For the CDR3, the DNA is TGTGCCAGCTCGCCGGGCGTAACAGACGACAATGAGCAGTTCTTC. The complete variable domain, with remaining parts taken from reference TRBV18 and TRBJ2-1, reads NAGVMQNPRHLVRRRGQEARLRCSPMKGHSHVYWYRQLPEEGLKFMVYLQKENIIDESGMPKERFSAEFPKEGPSILRIQQVVRGDSAAYFCASSPGVTDDNEQFFGPGTRLTVL.

The chain is built from TRBV6-5 and TRBJ2-1; TRBD2 aligns across 7 bases. V gave up 0 bases and J gave up 5 bases; unmatched junction bases: 7. There are 16 residues in the CDR3. Germline CDR1 is MNHEY and CDR2 is SVGAGI. CDR3: CASSYSGRGSNNEQFF. CDR3 nucleotide sequence: TGTGCCAGCAGTTACTCGGGGAGGGGATCGAACAATGAGCAGTTCTTC.

This clonotype was detected a few times. CDR3 region: CSVGVGTGRYEQYF. CDR3 bases: TGCAGCGTTGGGGTCGGGACAGGGCGCTACGAGCAGTACTTC. V gene TRBV29-1 combines with J gene TRBJ2-7, with 9 bases aligning to TRBD1. Germline V gene data show CDR1 as SQVTM and CDR2 as ANQGSEA. The CDR3 length is 14 residues. V dropped 4 bases and J dropped 3; count of bases not matched to a gene: 7.

This clonotype came up a few times. V usage is TRBV27 and J usage is TRBJ2-3, with TRBD2 matching over 8 bases. The V and J ends lost 6 bases and 0 bases, in that order; junction bases with no gene match: 23. Germline V gives CDR1 MNHEY, CDR2 SMNVEV (reference sequence). The length of the CDR3 is 21 residues. CDR3: CASRSLILVAGGVYSTDTQYF. CDR3 DNA: TGTGCCAGCAGATCGTTGATTTTAGTGGCGGGGGGCGTCTATAGCACAGATACGCAGTATTTT.

This clonotype was seen a handful of times. The rearrangement uses TRBV6-5 and TRBJ2-3, with unresolved D. Germline-derived CDR1 and CDR2 are MNHEY and SVGAGI. Trimming took 6 bases from V and 0 from J, leaving 10 bases between them. This CDR3 is 14 amino acids long. As DNA, the CDR3 is TGTGCCAGCAGAAAGGAAATTAGCACAGATACGCAGTATTTT. The encoded protein is CASRKEISTDTQYF.

This clonotype has only a few counts. The chain couples TRBV30 to TRBJ1-1, with unresolved D. The germline V gene has CDR1 GTSNPN and CDR2 SVGIG (reference sequence). Between the trimmed V and J ends, which lost 4 bases and 0 bases, there was a span of 3 bases. This CDR3 contains 11 residues. The CDR3 region has the DNA TGTGCCTGGAACTTGAACACTGAAGCTTTCTTT. Translation: CAWNLNTEAFF.

This clonotype was detected a few times. CDR3 sequence: CSADSYNSPLHF. The CDR3 DNA is TGCAGTGCGGACTCCTATAATTCACCCCTCCACTTT. V is TRBV20-1 and J is TRBJ1-6; no firm D call. CDR1 is DFQATT, CDR2 SNEGSKA, per germline (reference sequence). Trimming took 6 bases from V and 0 from J, leaving 3 bases between them. The CDR3 runs 12 residues.